The sequence of this T cell receptor (beta chain) was determined in a study of blood T cell repertoires in COVID-19. On the study more broadly: Specimens from acute and convalescent COVID-19 originated in the United States, Italy and Spain. PBMCs, B-cell-depleted T cells, or T cells provided the cDNA or gDNA that made up the material.

CDR3 length equals 16 residues. Trimming at V came to 3 bases and at J to 2 bases, leaving 7 bases not matched to a gene. Germline CDR1 reads SGHRS; CDR2 reads YFSETQ. Original handling: By means of reference gene primer amplification, nucleated cell counts were estimated. Profiled with immunoSEQ multiplex PCR; TCRdb holds only in-frame clones, not every one. Clonal size and the V and J genes are those of that table, whereas D and trimming came from the DNA. Of some 64,000 clones in the sample, about three quarters were seen once. V is TRBV5-1 and J is TRBJ2-3; TRBD2 matches at 9 bases. The sequencing sample was made of peripheral blood. This sequence was found in a human donor in a cohort sampled during active COVID-19. The CDR3 protein is CASSSTVAGVTDTQYF. The CDR3 DNA is TGCGCCAGCAGCTCGACGGTAGCGGGGGTCACAGATACGCAGTATTTT.